Shown below are 14 T cell receptor beta chains from a single sample sequenced in a study of shared clonotypes between healthy human individuals (dated by TCRdb to 2020 to 2022). CD8 naive samples were obtained by positive selection for CCR7 among CD45RO-negative cells, yielding a CD45RA+CCR7+ population from which TemRA cells were excluded. To prepare the library, the immunoSEQ multiplex PCR assay was applied. As stored in TCRdb, this immuneACCESS dataset retains in-frame rearrangements with V and J assigned. A fraction of the clones does not appear; measured against another copy, unresolved V genes explain less than half of the discrepancy, and the remainder lacks a known reason. In this sample the table shows a few hundred thousand clones, less than 97% of which occur a single time. 0.095% to 0.12% of the sample goes to the ten largest clones. Sequencing was done on a sample of naive CD8+ T cells sorted from blood. Reading the label with the study, this specimen's cell subset or site is: CD45RA+CCR7+. Receptor source: a woman in her 30s in good health.

CDR3 sequence reads: CASSFSRTKGQGGSYEQYF. The CDR3 nucleotides read TGTGCCAGCAGCTTCTCCCGTACGAAAGGACAGGGTGGTTCCTACGAGCAGTACTTC. The J gene is TRBJ2-7, the V gene TRBV11-3; 8 positions match TRBD1. The CDR3 extends over 19 amino acids. CDR1 is SGHNT, CDR2 YENEEA, per germline. V lost 3 bases to trimming and J lost 1 base; unmatched junction nucleotides: 17.

The chain is built from TRBV27 and TRBJ2-5; D unclear. Gene TRBJ2-7 matches the end of the DNA better, so the J call may be wrong. This CDR3 contains 13 residues. Germline V gives CDR1 MNHEY, CDR2 SMNVEV (reference sequence). The DNA for the CDR3 is TGTGCCAGCAGTTTATCAGGGATCTACGAGCAGTACTTC. Amino acids: CASSLSGIYEQYF.

In nucleotides, the CDR3 is TGTGCCAGCAGTCCGATCGGGCTAGGCCAGGAGACCCAGTACTTC. Translating gives CASSPIGLGQETQYF. The chain is built from TRBV27 and TRBJ2-5, with D unresolved. V was clipped by 5 bases and J by 5 bases, with 18 bases between them. The length of the CDR3 is 15 residues. Per the germline V gene, CDR1 is MNHEY and CDR2 is SMNVEV (reference sequence).

The chain has TRBV28 and TRBJ1-4; D remains ambiguous. CDR3 length: 15 amino acids. With 3 bases removed from V and 0 bases from J, the gap between germline ends came to 8 bases. The V gene's germline CDR1 is MDHEN and CDR2 SYDVKM. As DNA, the CDR3 is TGTGCCAGCAGTTTTCGGGAACCAACTAATGAAAAACTGTTTTTT. It codes for CASSFREPTNEKLFF. Combining the CDR3 with reference TRBV28 and TRBJ1-4 gives the whole variable domain DVKVTQSSRYLVKRTGEKVFLECVQDMDHENMFWYRQDPGLGLRLIYFSYDVKMKEKGDIPEGYSVSREKKERFSLILESASTNQTSMYLCASSFREPTNEKLFFGSGTQLSVL.

This sequence joins TRBV28 and TRBJ1-3, with D unclear. The CDR3 totals 16 residues. Germline V gene data show CDR1 as MDHEN and CDR2 as SYDVKM. V dropped 5 bases and J dropped 2 bases, with 16 bases sitting between them. The CDR3 loop reads CASSLTGREPGNTIYF. DNA for the CDR3: TGTGCCAGCAGTCTCACCGGGCGGGAGCCTGGAAACACCATATATTTT.

The V call is TRBV28, the J call TRBJ2-1; D gene uncertain. CDR3 length: 15 residues. With 6 bases removed from V and 0 bases from J, the gap between germline ends came to 12 bases. Germline CDR1 and CDR2: MDHEN and SYDVKM. The CDR3 region is CASRRPGVSYNEQFF. The CDR3 coding sequence is TGTGCCAGCAGACGCCCTGGAGTCTCCTACAATGAGCAGTTCTTC.

The V and J genes are TRBV7-8 and TRBJ2-7; TRBD2 agrees at 15 bases. CDR3 length equals 17 residues. CDR1 and CDR2 (germline): SGHVS, FQNEAQ. V lost 4 bases, J lost 2 bases, and 6 bases stayed unmatched. The CDR3 sequence is CASSYGLAGGPPYEQYF. DNA of the CDR3: TGTGCCAGCAGCTATGGACTAGCGGGAGGGCCCCCCTACGAGCAGTACTTC.

The chain links TRBV19 to TRBJ1-1; no definite D call. CDR1 is LNHDA and CDR2 is SQIVND in the germline V gene (reference sequence). The CDR3 length is 13 residues. The V gene lost 6 bases and the J gene lost 4 bases, with 12 bases spanning the gap. The CDR3 nucleotides are TGTGCCAGTAGCCCGGTCTTCGGCACTGAAGCTTTCTTT. Protein: CASSPVFGTEAFF.

This chain connects TRBV27 to TRBJ1-4; 9 bases line up with TRBD1. Germline assignment: CDR1 MNHEY and CDR2 SMNVEV (reference sequence). The CDR3 has 15 residues. The V segment lost 5 bases and the J segment 9 bases; nucleotides outside the gene matches: 10. The CDR3 loop reads CASSPGDRAVKKLFF. CDR3 in DNA: TGTGCCAGCAGTCCCGGGGACAGGGCCGTTAAAAAACTGTTTTTT. Full variable domain (missing parts from reference TRBV27 and TRBJ1-4): EAQVTQNPRYLITVTGKKLTVTCSQNMNHEYMSWYRQDPGLGLRQIYYSMNVEVTDKGDVPEGYKVSRKEKRNFPLILESPSPNQTSLYFCASSPGDRAVKKLFFGSGTQLSVL.

This sequence joins TRBV5-4 and TRBJ2-7, with TRBD1 identical over 7 bases. Trimming at V came to 3 bases and at J to 4 bases, leaving 1 base not matched to a gene. Germline values: CDR1 SGHNT, CDR2 YYREEE (reference sequence). The CDR3 is made up of 12 amino acids. For the CDR3, the DNA is TGTGCCAGCAGCTGGGACAGATACGAGCAGTACTTC. This encodes CASSWDRYEQYF.

The chain is built from TRBV27 and TRBJ1-5; possibly TRBD1 for D (6 bases). The germline CDR1 and CDR2 sequences are MNHEY and SMNVEV (reference sequence). The V end was cut by 0 bases, the J end by 2 bases, with 11 bases between. The CDR3 has 16 amino acids. For the CDR3, the DNA is TGTGCCAGCAGTTTATCGCCCGGGGGCGGCAATCAGCCCCAGCATTTT. Encoded protein: CASSLSPGGGNQPQHF.

The chain combines TRBV7-8 with TRBJ2-6, with unresolved D. Germline assignment: CDR1 SGHVS and CDR2 FQNEAQ. V was cut by 2 bases and J by 0 bases, with 5 bases left in between. The CDR3 runs 15 residues. The CDR3 here is CASSLRFSGANVLTF. DNA of the CDR3: TGTGCCAGCAGCTTAAGGTTCTCTGGGGCCAACGTCCTGACTTTC.

The J gene is TRBJ2-1, the V gene TRBV9; D is undetermined. CDR1 SGDLS and CDR2 YYNGEE come from the germline V gene. This CDR3 is 11 amino acids long. V lost 3 bases and J 9 bases, leaving 7 bases between the germline ends. CDR3 in DNA: TGTGCCAGCAGCGCAGGAACTGAGCAGTTCTTC. Protein sequence: CASSAGTEQFF.

The rearrangement uses TRBV7-9 and TRBJ2-5; possibly TRBD1 for D (7 bases). V was trimmed by 3 bases and J by 2 bases, leaving 16 bases between them. The CDR3 length is 16 residues. In germline, CDR1 is SEHNR, CDR2 FQNEAQ (reference sequence). CDR3 loop: CASSFPRGVEQETQYF. The CDR3 DNA reads TGTGCCAGCAGCTTTCCCAGGGGGGTAGAGCAAGAGACCCAGTACTTC.